This section outlines one TCR beta chain sequence together with its context. What it recognizes is unknown. Notes on the study in general: The TCR gene usage of tumor memory CD4+ T cells clustered together with blood and lymph node memory CD4+ cells and with lymph node naive CD4+ cells. Tumor Tregs overlapped most with tumor, then blood, naive CD4+ cells. The larger-cohort validation was restricted to a single TCR beta V-J rearrangement rather than whole repertoires.

Full-length variable regions came from constant-region reverse primers plus semi-nested Nested Universal Primer A PCR. TCRdb analysed the 5' RACE reads with MiXCR anew, one entry per CDR3 protein. The table records over 40,000 distinct CDR3 sequences, 20% to 25% of them present only once. Treg sorting used a CD4+CD25+CD127-/low gate. This TCR was sampled from a female donor with breast cancer. The sequencing sample was made of Tregs sorted from blood.

The CDR3 DNA is TGTGCCAGCAGCTCCGCCGGCCCCTACGAGCAGTACTTC. It codes for CASSSAGPYEQYF. This chain joins TRBV5-4 and TRBJ2-7, with D uncertain. The CDR3 is made up of 13 amino acids. V was shortened by 3 bases and J by 2 bases, with 9 bases between the two germline ends. The V gene's germline CDR1 is SGHNT and CDR2 YYREEE (reference sequence).